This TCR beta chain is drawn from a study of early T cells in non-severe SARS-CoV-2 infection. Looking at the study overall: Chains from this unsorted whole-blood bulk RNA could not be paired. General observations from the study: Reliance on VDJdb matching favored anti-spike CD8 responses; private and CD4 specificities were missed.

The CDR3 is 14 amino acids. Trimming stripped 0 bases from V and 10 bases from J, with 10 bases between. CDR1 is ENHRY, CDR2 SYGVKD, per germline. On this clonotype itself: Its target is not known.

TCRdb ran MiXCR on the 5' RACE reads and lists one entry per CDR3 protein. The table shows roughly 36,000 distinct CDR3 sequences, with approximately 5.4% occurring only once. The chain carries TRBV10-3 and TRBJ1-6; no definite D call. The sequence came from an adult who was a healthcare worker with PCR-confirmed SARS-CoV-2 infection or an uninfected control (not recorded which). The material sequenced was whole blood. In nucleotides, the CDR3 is TGTGCCATCAGTGAGTCAAGGGATGGATCACCCCTCCACTTT. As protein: CAISESRDGSPLHF.